The next 4 T cell receptor beta chains were all read from a single sample in a study of T cells after yellow fever vaccination. TCRdb re-derived calls from the 5' RACE reads in MiXCR, one entry per CDR3 protein. The sample carries 300,000 or so distinct CDR3 sequences, approximately 8% recorded once. Source: PBMCs, taken roughly 45 days after the first yellow fever vaccination. The receptors were gathered from a man between 18 and 35 years old who received the YFV17D yellow fever vaccine.

The chain is built from TRBV5-8 and TRBJ2-5; TRBD2 agrees at 7 bases. Germline-derived CDR1 and CDR2 are SGHTS and YDEGEE. V trimming: 1 base; J trimming: 2 bases; junction bases outside the gene matches: 11. The CDR3 covers 17 residues. CDR3 DNA: TGTGCCAGCAGCTTGCCCCCTGGGAGGGTGGAACAAGAGACCCAGTACTTC. Its translation: CASSLPPGRVEQETQYF.

The chain couples TRBV5-6 to TRBJ2-6; D is ambiguous. V was pared by 1 base and J by 3 bases, with 11 bases between. The CDR3 covers 16 residues. Germline CDR1 is SGHDT and CDR2 is YYEEEE. This CDR3 is CASSLRSGFGANVLTF. The CDR3 region has the DNA TGTGCCAGCAGCTTGAGGTCGGGTTTTGGGGCCAACGTCCTGACTTTC.

This clonotype has a handful of counts. The V gene is TRBV28, the J gene TRBJ2-1, with no clear D. Germline V CDR1 and CDR2: MDHEN, SYDVKM. This CDR3 spans 14 amino acids. V was pared by 2 bases and J by 6 bases, with 11 bases between. For the CDR3, the DNA is TGTGCCAGCAGTTTACCGACCGGAGTCAATGAGCAGTTCTTC. Translated, it gives CASSLPTGVNEQFF. The variable domain in full, with the rest retrieved from reference TRBV28 and TRBJ2-1, is DVKVTQSSRYLVKRTGEKVFLECVQDMDHENMFWYRQDPGLGLRLIYFSYDVKMKEKGDIPEGYSVSREKKERFSLILESASTNQTSMYLCASSLPTGVNEQFFGPGTRLTVL.

V gene TRBV5-5 combines with J gene TRBJ2-7; the D call may be TRBD1 or TRBD2 (5 bases each). This CDR3 has 14 amino acids. Germline assignment: CDR1 SGHKS and CDR2 YYEKEE (reference sequence). Trimming cost V 9 bases and J 3 bases, with 19 bases left between them. The chain's CDR3 is CAIGPGRICYEQYF. In nucleotides, the CDR3 is TGTGCCATCGGCCCGGGGCGGATCTGCTACGAGCAGTACTTC.